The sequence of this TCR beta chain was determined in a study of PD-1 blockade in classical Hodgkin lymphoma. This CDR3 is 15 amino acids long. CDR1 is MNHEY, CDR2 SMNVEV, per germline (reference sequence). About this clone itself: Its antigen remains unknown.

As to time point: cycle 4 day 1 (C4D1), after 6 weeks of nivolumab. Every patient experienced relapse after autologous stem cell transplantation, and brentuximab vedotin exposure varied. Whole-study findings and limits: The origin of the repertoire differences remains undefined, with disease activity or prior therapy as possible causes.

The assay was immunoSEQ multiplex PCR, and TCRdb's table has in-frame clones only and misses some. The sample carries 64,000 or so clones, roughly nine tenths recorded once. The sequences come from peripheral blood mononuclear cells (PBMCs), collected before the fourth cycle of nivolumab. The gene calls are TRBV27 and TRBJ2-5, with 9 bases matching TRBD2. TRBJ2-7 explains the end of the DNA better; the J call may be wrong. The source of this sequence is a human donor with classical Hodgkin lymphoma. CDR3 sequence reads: CASSLQREVPAEQYF. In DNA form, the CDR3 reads TGTGCCAGCAGTTTACAGCGGGAGGTCCCCGCCGAGCAGTACTTC.